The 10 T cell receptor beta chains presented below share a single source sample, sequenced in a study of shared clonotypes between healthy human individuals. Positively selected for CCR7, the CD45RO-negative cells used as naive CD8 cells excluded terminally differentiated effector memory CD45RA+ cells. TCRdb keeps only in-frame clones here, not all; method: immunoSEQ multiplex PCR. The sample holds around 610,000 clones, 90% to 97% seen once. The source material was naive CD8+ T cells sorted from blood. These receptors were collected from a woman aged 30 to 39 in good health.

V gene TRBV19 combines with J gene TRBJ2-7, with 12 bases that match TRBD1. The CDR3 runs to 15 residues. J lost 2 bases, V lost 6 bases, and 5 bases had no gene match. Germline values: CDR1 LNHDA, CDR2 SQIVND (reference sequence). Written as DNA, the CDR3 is TGTGCCAGTAGCCGGGGACAGGGGGCCGCCTACGAGCAGTACTTC. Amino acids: CASSRGQGAAYEQYF.

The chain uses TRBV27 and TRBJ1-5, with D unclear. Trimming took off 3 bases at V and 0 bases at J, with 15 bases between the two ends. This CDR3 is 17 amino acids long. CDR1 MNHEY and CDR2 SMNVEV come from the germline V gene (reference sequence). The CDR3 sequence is CASSLKDGPYSNQPQHF. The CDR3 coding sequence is TGTGCCAGCAGTTTGAAGGACGGCCCGTATAGCAATCAGCCCCAGCATTTT.

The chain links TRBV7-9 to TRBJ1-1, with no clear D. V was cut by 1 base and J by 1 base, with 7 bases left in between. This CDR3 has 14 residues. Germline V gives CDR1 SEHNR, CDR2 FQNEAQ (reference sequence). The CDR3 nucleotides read TGTGCCAGCAGCTTAGTGGCTGCGAACACTGAAGCTTTCTTT. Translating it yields CASSLVAANTEAFF.

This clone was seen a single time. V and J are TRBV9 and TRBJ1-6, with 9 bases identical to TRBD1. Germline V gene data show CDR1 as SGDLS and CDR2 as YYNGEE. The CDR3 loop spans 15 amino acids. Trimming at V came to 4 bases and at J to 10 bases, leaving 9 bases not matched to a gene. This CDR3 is CASSKGTGQRSPLHF. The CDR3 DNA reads TGTGCCAGCAGCAAGGGGACAGGGCAGAGATCACCCCTCCACTTT.

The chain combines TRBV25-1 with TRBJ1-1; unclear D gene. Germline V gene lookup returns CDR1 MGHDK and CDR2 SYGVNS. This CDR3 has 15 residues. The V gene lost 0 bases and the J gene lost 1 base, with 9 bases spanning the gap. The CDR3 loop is CASSEYDGPNTEAFF. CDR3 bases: TGTGCCAGCAGTGAATATGACGGCCCGAACACTGAAGCTTTCTTT. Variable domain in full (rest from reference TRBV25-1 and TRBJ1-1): EADIYQTPRYLVIGTGKKITLECSQTMGHDKMYWYQQDPGMELHLIHYSYGVNSTEKGDLSSESTVSRIRTEHFPLTLESARPSHTSQYLCASSEYDGPNTEAFFGQGTRLTVV.

The CDR3 reads CASSLGNWVGDYYYSEQYF. In DNA form, the CDR3 reads TGTGCCAGCAGCTTGGGGAACTGGGTTGGGGACTACTACTACAGCGAGCAGTACTTC. This chain joins TRBV5-4 and TRBJ2-7; 7 bases match TRBD2. The V segment lost 0 bases and the J segment 6 bases; nucleotides outside the gene matches: 21. The CDR3 has 19 amino acids. Per germline, CDR1 SGHNT and CDR2 YYREEE (reference sequence). The full variable domain, rest sourced from reference TRBV5-4 and TRBJ2-7, is ETGVTQSPTHLIKTRGQQVTLRCSSQSGHNTVSWYQQALGQGPQFIFQYYREEENGRGNFPPRFSGLQFPNYSSELNVNALELDDSALYLCASSLGNWVGDYYYSEQYFGPGTRLTVT.

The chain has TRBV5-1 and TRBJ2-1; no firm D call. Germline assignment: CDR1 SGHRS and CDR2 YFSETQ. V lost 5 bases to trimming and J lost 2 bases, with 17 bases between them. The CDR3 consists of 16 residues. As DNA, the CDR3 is TGCGCCAGCAGAGAACGACCAGGTTCAACCTACAATGAGCAGTTCTTC. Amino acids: CASRERPGSTYNEQFF.

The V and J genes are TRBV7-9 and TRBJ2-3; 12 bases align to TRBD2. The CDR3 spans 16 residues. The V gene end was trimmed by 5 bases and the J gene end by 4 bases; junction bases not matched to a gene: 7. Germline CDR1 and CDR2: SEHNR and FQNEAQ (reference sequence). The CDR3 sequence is CASSLRLAGVADTQYF. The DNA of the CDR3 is TGTGCCAGCAGCCTAAGACTAGCGGGAGTGGCAGATACGCAGTATTTT.

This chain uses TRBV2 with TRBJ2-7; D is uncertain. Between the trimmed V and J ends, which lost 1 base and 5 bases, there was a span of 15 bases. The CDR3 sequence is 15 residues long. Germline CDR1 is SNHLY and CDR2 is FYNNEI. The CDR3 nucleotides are TGTGCCAGCAGTGAAGTATACTATTCTCCGGACGAGCAGTACTTC. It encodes CASSEVYYSPDEQYF.

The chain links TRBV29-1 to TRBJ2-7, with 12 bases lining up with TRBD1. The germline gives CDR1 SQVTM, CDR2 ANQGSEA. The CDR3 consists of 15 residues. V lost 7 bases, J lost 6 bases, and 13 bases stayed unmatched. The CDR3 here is CSGGTRDRGLSEQYF. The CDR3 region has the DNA TGCAGCGGCGGAACCCGGGACAGGGGGCTCTCCGAGCAGTACTTC.